This T cell receptor beta chain came from a study of T cell repertoires in cytomegalovirus infection. Across the study: Shared public TCR beta signatures pointed to both CMV infection and a matching HLA type. General study results and limits: Predominance within the ex vivo response was attributable to HLA-C-restricted CMV-specific TCR beta clonotypes. Summed frequency of public TCR beta families distinguished CMV carriers with the relevant HLA.

Regarding this clonotype: Its antigen is currently unknown.

The CDR3 sequence is 17 residues long. V lost 3 bases, J lost 1 base, and 4 bases stayed unmatched. The germline gives CDR1 MNHEY, CDR2 SVGAGI. From the reads, TCRdb called clonotypes with MiXCR, one entry per CDR3 protein. Of hundreds of thousands of distinct CDR3 sequences listed, about 24% were seen once; the top ten hold approximately 8.2%. Sequencing was done on a sample of CD8+ T cells from PBMCs. The clonotype originates from a human donor in good health (CMV status not recorded). Some clones in this sample may be carry-over from other donors' samples. The V call is TRBV6-5, the J call TRBJ2-6; 9 nucleotides line up with TRBD1. CDR3 DNA: TGTGCCAGCAGTTATTGGGACAGGGAGTCTGGGGCCAACGTCCTGACTTTC. It encodes CASSYWDRESGANVLTF.